A selection of T cell receptor beta chains follows, all from one sample in a study of cytomegalovirus exposure and HLA in healthy donors. Measured with immunoSEQ multiplex PCR; TCRdb has only the in-frame clones, and not every one. The sample lists about 120,000 clones; 80% were seen once. Source material: PBMCs. The receptor source for this set is a female donor in good health and CMV-seropositive. CDR3s include the opening cysteine and the closing phenylalanine or tryptophan. The D gene is left open where the match is weak. Where a row states a size, it is once, few, many or the class of an expanded clone; other rows omit it.

J gene: TRBJ1-6
V gene: TRBV19
clone size: .
D gene: .
CDR3 protein: CASSTLTSDASPLHF
CDR3 DNA: TGTGCCAGTAGTACCCTCACTAGCGACGCGTCACCCCTCCACTTT

J gene: TRBJ2-7
V gene: TRBV10-2
clone size: .
D gene: .
CDR3 protein: CASSESFRGHEQYF
CDR3 DNA: TGCGCCAGCAGTGAGTCATTCAGGGGCCACGAGCAGTACTTC

J gene: TRBJ1-1
V gene: TRBV18
clone size: .
D gene: TRBD1
CDR3 protein: CASSQLGQGMRPAEAFF
CDR3 DNA: TGTGCCAGCTCACAACTGGGACAGGGGATGCGTCCGGCTGAAGCTTTCTTT

J gene: TRBJ2-5
V gene: TRBV7-6
clone size: .
D gene: TRBD1
CDR3 protein: CASSLPPVQGAGETQYF
CDR3 DNA: TGTGCCAGCAGCTTACCCCCGGTACAGGGGGCGGGGGAGACCCAGTACTTC

J gene: TRBJ1-5
V gene: TRBV6-1
clone size: .
D gene: TRBD1
CDR3 protein: CAGSEGQGGGKPQHF
CDR3 DNA: TGTGCCGGCAGTGAGGGACAGGGGGGTGGGAAGCCCCAGCATTTT

J gene: TRBJ2-3
V gene: TRBV4-1
clone size: once
D gene: .
CDR3 protein: CASSQDPAGRDTQYF
CDR3 DNA: TGCGCCAGCAGCCAAGATCCAGCGGGCCGAGATACGCAGTATTTT

J gene: TRBJ2-2
V gene: TRBV27
clone size: .
D gene: .
CDR3 protein: CASSPDFILGSLTGELFF
CDR3 DNA: TGTGCCAGCAGTCCCGACTTCATCTTAGGTTCATTGACCGGGGAGCTGTTTTTT

J gene: TRBJ1-1
V gene: TRBV6-1
clone size: .
D gene: .
CDR3 protein: CASRVGRVTEAFF
CDR3 DNA: TGTGCCAGCAGAGTTGGCAGGGTAACTGAAGCTTTCTTT

J gene: TRBJ1-1
V gene: TRBV6-5
clone size: .
D gene: .
CDR3 protein: CASSYEGSPRLTEAFF
CDR3 DNA: TGTGCCAGCAGTTACGAAGGGAGCCCCCGCCTCACTGAAGCTTTCTTT

J gene: TRBJ2-3
V gene: TRBV28
clone size: .
D gene: TRBD1
CDR3 protein: CASSTPDRGHPESTDTQYF
CDR3 DNA: TGTGCCAGCAGTACCCCAGACAGGGGCCATCCCGAAAGCACAGATACGCAGTATTTT

J gene: TRBJ2-6
V gene: TRBV18
clone size: .
D gene: TRBD1
CDR3 protein: CASSPTGGEADVLTF
CDR3 DNA: TGTGCCAGCTCCCCTACAGGGGGCGAGGCTGACGTCCTGACTTTC

J gene: TRBJ2-7
V gene: TRBV5-4
clone size: .
D gene: TRBD1
CDR3 protein: CASSLAGTGLYEQYF
CDR3 DNA: TGTGCCAGCAGCTTGGCCGGGACAGGGCTCTACGAGCAGTACTTC

J gene: TRBJ1-1
V gene: TRBV11-2
clone size: .
D gene: .
CDR3 protein: CASSYDRNTEAFF
CDR3 DNA: TGTGCCAGCAGCTACGACAGGAACACTGAAGCTTTCTTT

J gene: TRBJ2-7
V gene: TRBV7-8
clone size: .
D gene: TRBD1
CDR3 protein: CASSSQGATYEQYF
CDR3 DNA: TGTGCCAGCAGCTCCCAGGGGGCAACCTACGAGCAGTACTTC

J gene: TRBJ2-3
V gene: TRBV7-8
clone size: few
D gene: TRBD2
CDR3 protein: CASSLSGGTDTQYF
CDR3 DNA: TGTGCCAGCAGCTTAAGCGGGGGCACAGATACGCAGTATTTT

J gene: TRBJ2-1
V gene: TRBV11-3
clone size: .
D gene: TRBD2
CDR3 protein: CASSLGPSRLAGDNEQFF
CDR3 DNA: TGTGCCAGCAGCTTAGGGCCCTCGCGACTAGCGGGGGACAATGAGCAGTTCTTC

J gene: TRBJ1-3
V gene: TRBV6-1
clone size: .
D gene: .
CDR3 protein: CASSSDGSSGNTIYF
CDR3 DNA: TGTGCCAGCAGTTCCGACGGGAGCTCTGGAAACACCATATATTTT

J gene: TRBJ2-6
V gene: TRBV5-6
clone size: .
D gene: .
CDR3 protein: CASSLAGDWDVLTF
CDR3 DNA: TGTGCCAGCAGCTTGGCCGGGGACTGGGACGTCCTGACTTTC

J gene: TRBJ2-2
V gene: TRBV4-3
clone size: .
D gene: .
CDR3 protein: CASSQLLGNAWELFF
CDR3 DNA: TGCGCCAGCAGCCAACTACTAGGAAACGCGTGGGAGCTGTTTTTT

J gene: TRBJ2-7
V gene: TRBV27
clone size: .
D gene: TRBD2
CDR3 protein: CASSFASGGDYEQYF
CDR3 DNA: TGTGCCAGCAGTTTCGCTAGCGGGGGGGACTACGAGCAGTACTTC

J gene: TRBJ1-2
V gene: TRBV28
clone size: .
D gene: .
CDR3 protein: CASSLGHSGGYTF
CDR3 DNA: TGTGCCAGCAGTTTAGGGCATTCCGGTGGCTACACCTTC

J gene: TRBJ1-1
V gene: TRBV7-9
clone size: few
D gene: .
CDR3 protein: CASSLMQGIGAFF
CDR3 DNA: TGTGCCAGCAGCTTAATGCAGGGCATTGGGGCTTTCTTT

J gene: TRBJ1-1
V gene: TRBV5-4
clone size: .
D gene: .
CDR3 protein: CASSLDAGLTEAFF
CDR3 DNA: TGTGCCAGCAGCTTGGATGCAGGACTCACTGAAGCTTTCTTT

J gene: TRBJ2-2
V gene: TRBV5-1
clone size: .
D gene: TRBD1
CDR3 protein: CASSTGTGGGTGELFF
CDR3 DNA: TGCGCCAGCAGCACCGGGACAGGGGGCGGTACCGGGGAGCTGTTTTTT

J gene: TRBJ1-2
V gene: TRBV5-6
clone size: .
D gene: TRBD1
CDR3 protein: CASSSSGGYYGYTF
CDR3 DNA: TGTGCCAGCAGCTCCTCAGGGGGCTACTATGGCTACACCTTC

J gene: TRBJ2-6
V gene: TRBV30
clone size: .
D gene: TRBD2
CDR3 protein: CAWRLAGGRGANVLTF
CDR3 DNA: TGTGCCTGGAGATTAGCGGGGGGGCGTGGGGCCAACGTCCTGACTTTC

J gene: TRBJ1-2
V gene: TRBV27
clone size: .
D gene: TRBD1
CDR3 protein: CASRTGEGYTF
CDR3 DNA: TGTGCCAGCAGGACAGGGGAAGGCTACACCTTC

J gene: TRBJ1-6
V gene: TRBV7-9
clone size: .
D gene: .
CDR3 protein: CASSWDTDNSPLHF
CDR3 DNA: TGTGCCAGCAGCTGGGACACCGATAATTCACCCCTCCACTTT

J gene: TRBJ1-1
V gene: TRBV7-2
clone size: .
D gene: .
CDR3 protein: CASSSYGGTEAFF
CDR3 DNA: TGTGCCAGCAGCTCGTACGGGGGCACTGAAGCTTTCTTT

J gene: TRBJ2-3
V gene: TRBV5-1
clone size: .
D gene: .
CDR3 protein: CASSLEARAKDTQYF
CDR3 DNA: TGCGCCAGCAGCTTGGAGGCTAGAGCAAAAGATACGCAGTATTTT

J gene: TRBJ1-5
V gene: TRBV9
clone size: .
D gene: .
CDR3 protein: CASSQLGGVHQPQHF
CDR3 DNA: TGTGCCAGCAGCCAGCTGGGGGGGGTCCATCAGCCCCAGCATTTT

J gene: TRBJ1-4
V gene: TRBV30
clone size: .
D gene: .
CDR3 protein: CARDSTTNEKLFF
CDR3 DNA: TGTGCCAGAGACAGTACAACTAATGAAAAACTGTTTTTT